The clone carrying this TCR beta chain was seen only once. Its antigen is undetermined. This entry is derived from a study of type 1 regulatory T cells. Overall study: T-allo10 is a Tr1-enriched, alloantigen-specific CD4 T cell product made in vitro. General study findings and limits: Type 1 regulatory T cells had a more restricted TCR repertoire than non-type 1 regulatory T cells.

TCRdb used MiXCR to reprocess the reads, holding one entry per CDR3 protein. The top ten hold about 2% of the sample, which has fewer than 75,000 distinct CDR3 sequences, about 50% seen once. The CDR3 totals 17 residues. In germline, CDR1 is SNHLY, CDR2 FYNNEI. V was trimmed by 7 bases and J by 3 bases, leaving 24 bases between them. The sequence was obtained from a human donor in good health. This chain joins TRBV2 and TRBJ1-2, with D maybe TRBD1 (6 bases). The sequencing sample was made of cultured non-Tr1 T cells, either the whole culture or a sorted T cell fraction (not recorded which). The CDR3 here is CASTPNPYGGDDYGYTF. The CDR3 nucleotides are TGTGCCAGCACTCCGAACCCGTACGGGGGCGACGACTATGGCTACACCTTC.